Below, one T cell receptor (beta chain) is given with its context. The repertoire was sequenced with immunoSEQ multiplex PCR; TCRdb's copy has only in-frame clones and lacks some. This sample has about 980,000 clones, with over 75% found just once. CDR1 is SGHTA and CDR2 is FQGNSA in the germline V gene. V was clipped by 1 base and J by 2 bases, with 6 bases between them. There are 14 residues in the CDR3. The data belong to a study of shared clonotypes between healthy human individuals. The TCR comes from a man aged 18 to 35 in good health. The sample comprised memory CD4+ T cells sorted from blood. As to subset: CD45RA-negative fraction. This rearrangement joins TRBV7-2 to TRBJ2-1; D uncertain. The CDR3 here is CASSLVRTYNEQFF. In DNA form, the CDR3 reads TGTGCCAGCAGCTTAGTCAGGACCTACAATGAGCAGTTCTTC.